This is a list of T cell receptor beta chains from one sample in a study of blood T cell repertoires in COVID-19. Generated by immunoSEQ multiplex PCR, the TCRdb table keeps only in-frame clones and is missing some. The sample shows about 140,000 clones, about 79% of them seen only once. The sequenced sample was PBMCs or T cells enriched from blood (not recorded which). These TCRs come from a woman aged 50 to 65 who had recovered from COVID-19. Each CDR3 is given with its conserved first and last residue. The order of the fields is clone size, J gene, V gene, CDR3 protein. A row's size may be missing; if present it is once, few, many or a size class.

-	TRBJ2-1	TRBV30	CAWSPGGRGANEQFF
-	TRBJ2-7	TRBV5-4	CASNPSGVSSYEQYF
-	TRBJ1-3	TRBV5-1	CASSTRQQGSGNTIYF
-	TRBJ1-6	TRBV6-5	CASTLRTRGNSPLHF
once	TRBJ2-2	TRBV3-1/TRBV3-2	CASSPSSWTSVNTGELFF
-	TRBJ2-1	TRBV19	CASSLERPGQGYNEQFF
-	TRBJ1-2	TRBV5-8	CASSFSSYGYTF
-	TRBJ2-3	TRBV28	CASSPYPPSGSGGQVTDTQYF
-	TRBJ1-1	TRBV5-1	CASKDLRAPTEAFF
few	TRBJ2-1	TRBV5-1	CASRWRAGHNEQFF